The 2 T cell receptor beta chains below were found in one sample sequenced in a study of patients and donors after allogeneic stem cell transplantation. TCRdb passed the RT-PCR reads through MiXCR, listing each CDR3 protein once. The table shows about a million distinct CDR3 sequences, with roughly 18% occurring only once. Sequenced sample: blood, either unsorted or a sorted T cell fraction (not recorded which). The receptor set was obtained from a human donor who was either an allogeneic HSCT recipient or a stem cell or donor lymphocyte infusion donor (not recorded which). It is not recorded whose cells these are; they may come from a transplant donor.

The V and J genes are TRBV28 and TRBJ2-7, with 8 bases lining up with TRBD2. The trim removed 3 bases at V and 3 bases at J, leaving 7 bases unmatched. This CDR3 spans 15 amino acids. Germline V gene lookup returns CDR1 MDHEN and CDR2 SYDVKM. CDR3 sequence (DNA): TGTGCCAGCAGTTTTCGCGGAACTAGCGGCTACGAGCAGTACTTC. Translated: CASSFRGTSGYEQYF. Full variable domain (outside the CDR3, taken from reference TRBV28 and TRBJ2-7): DVKVTQSSRYLVKRTGEKVFLECVQDMDHENMFWYRQDPGLGLRLIYFSYDVKMKEKGDIPEGYSVSREKKERFSLILESASTNQTSMYLCASSFRGTSGYEQYFGPGTRLTVT.

This clonotype was counted ten times or more. V gene TRBV27 combines with J gene TRBJ2-1, with D possibly being TRBD1 or TRBD2 (6 bases each). V was cut by 3 bases and J by 8 bases, with 11 bases left in between. The CDR3 is made up of 13 amino acids. The germline V gene has CDR1 MNHEY and CDR2 SMNVEV (reference sequence). For the CDR3, the DNA is TGTGCCAGCAGTTTTTGGGGGGCAGATGAGCAGTTCTTC. Amino acids: CASSFWGADEQFF.